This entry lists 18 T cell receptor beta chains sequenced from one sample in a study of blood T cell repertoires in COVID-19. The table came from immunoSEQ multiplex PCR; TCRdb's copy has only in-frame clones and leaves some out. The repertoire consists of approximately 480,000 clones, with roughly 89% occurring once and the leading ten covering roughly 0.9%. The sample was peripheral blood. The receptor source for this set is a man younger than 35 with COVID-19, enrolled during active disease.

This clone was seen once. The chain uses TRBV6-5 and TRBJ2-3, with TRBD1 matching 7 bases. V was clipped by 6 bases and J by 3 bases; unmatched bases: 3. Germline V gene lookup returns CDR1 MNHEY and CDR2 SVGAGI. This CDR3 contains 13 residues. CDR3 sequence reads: CASRDRKTDTQYF. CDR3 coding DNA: TGTGCCAGCAGGGACAGGAAGACAGATACGCAGTATTTT.

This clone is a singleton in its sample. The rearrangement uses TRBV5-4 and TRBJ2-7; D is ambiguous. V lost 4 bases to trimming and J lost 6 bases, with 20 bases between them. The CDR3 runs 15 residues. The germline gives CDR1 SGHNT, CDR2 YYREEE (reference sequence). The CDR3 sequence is CASSPLDNPTVEQYF. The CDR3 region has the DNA TGTGCCAGCAGCCCCCTAGATAACCCTACGGTCGAGCAGTACTTC.

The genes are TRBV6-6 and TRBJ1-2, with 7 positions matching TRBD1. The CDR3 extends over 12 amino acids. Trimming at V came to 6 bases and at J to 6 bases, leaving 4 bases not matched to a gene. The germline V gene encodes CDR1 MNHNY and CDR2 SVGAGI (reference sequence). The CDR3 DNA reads TGTGCCAGCAGGCCCGGGACAGATGGCTACACCTTC. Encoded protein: CASRPGTDGYTF.

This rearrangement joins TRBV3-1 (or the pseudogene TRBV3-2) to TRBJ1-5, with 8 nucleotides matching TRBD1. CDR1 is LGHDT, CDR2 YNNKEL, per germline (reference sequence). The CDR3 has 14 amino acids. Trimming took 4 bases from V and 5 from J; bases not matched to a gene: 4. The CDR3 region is CASSPSDRDQPQHF. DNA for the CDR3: TGTGCCAGCAGCCCCTCGGACAGGGATCAGCCCCAGCATTTT.

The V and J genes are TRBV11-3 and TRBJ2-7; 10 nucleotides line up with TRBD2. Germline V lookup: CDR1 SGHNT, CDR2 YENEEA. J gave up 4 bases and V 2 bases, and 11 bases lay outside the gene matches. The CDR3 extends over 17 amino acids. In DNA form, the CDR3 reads TGTGCCAGCAGCTTAAGGGTCCTAGCGGGAGACGTTTACGAGCAGTACTTC. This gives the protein CASSLRVLAGDVYEQYF.

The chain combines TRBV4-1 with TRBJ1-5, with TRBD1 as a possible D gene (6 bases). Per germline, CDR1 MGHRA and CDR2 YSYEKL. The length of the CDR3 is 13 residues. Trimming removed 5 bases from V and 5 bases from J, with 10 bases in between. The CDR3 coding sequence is TGCGCCAGCAGCGAACCAGGGGATCAGCCCCAGCATTTT. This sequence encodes CASSEPGDQPQHF.

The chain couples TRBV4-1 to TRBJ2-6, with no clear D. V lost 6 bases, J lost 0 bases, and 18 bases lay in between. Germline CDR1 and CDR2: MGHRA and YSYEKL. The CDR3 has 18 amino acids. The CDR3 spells CASRPARGGASGANVLTF. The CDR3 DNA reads TGCGCCAGCAGGCCTGCCCGTGGCGGAGCCTCTGGGGCCAACGTCCTGACTTTC.

The CDR3: CASSIPRRETFSNQPQHF. The CDR3 nucleotides are TGTGCCAGTAGTATCCCGCGCAGGGAAACTTTTAGCAATCAGCCCCAGCATTTT. This sequence joins TRBV19 and TRBJ1-5, with a weak D call TRBD1 (5 bases). This CDR3 region has 18 residues. The germline CDR1 and CDR2 sequences are LNHDA and SQIVND (reference sequence). V shed 3 bases and J shed 0 bases, with 18 bases lying between them.

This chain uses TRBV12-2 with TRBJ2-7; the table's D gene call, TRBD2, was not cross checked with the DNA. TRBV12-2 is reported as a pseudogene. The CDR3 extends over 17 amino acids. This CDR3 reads CASRPGLAGGRLHEQYF. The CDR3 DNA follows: TGTGCAAGTCGGCCGGGACTAGCGGGAGGGCGATTGCACGAGCAGTACTTC.

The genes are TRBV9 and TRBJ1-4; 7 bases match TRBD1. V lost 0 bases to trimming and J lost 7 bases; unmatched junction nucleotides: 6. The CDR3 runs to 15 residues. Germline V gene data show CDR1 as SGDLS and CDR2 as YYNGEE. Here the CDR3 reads CASSVGGGLGEKLFF. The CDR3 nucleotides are TGTGCCAGCAGCGTAGGAGGGGGCCTCGGTGAAAAACTGTTTTTT.

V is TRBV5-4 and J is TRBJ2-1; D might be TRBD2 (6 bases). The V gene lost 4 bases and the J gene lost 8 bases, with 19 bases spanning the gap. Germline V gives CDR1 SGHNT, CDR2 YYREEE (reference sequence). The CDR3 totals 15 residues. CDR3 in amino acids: CASSRSLGGSHEQFF. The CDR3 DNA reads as TGTGCCAGCAGCCGTTCTTTGGGAGGCTCACATGAGCAGTTCTTC.

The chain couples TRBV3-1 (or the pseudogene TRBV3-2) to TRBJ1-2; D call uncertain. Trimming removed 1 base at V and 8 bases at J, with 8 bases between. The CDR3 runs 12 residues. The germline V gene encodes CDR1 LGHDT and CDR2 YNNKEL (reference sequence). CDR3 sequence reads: CASSQGSVGYTF. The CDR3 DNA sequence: TGTGCCAGCAGCCAAGGTAGCGTGGGCTACACCTTC.

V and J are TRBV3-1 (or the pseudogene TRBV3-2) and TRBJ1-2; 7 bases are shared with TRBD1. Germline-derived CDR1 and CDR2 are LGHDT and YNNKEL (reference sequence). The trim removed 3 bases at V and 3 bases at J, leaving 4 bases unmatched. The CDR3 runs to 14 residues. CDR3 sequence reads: CASSQHDRDYGYTF. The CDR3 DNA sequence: TGTGCCAGCAGCCAGCACGACAGGGACTATGGCTACACCTTC.

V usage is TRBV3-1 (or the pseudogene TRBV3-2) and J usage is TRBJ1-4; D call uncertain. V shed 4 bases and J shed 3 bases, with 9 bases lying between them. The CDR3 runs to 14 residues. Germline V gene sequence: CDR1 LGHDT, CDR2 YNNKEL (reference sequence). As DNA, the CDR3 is TGTGCCAGCAGCCCGACATTTGCTAATGAAAAACTGTTTTTT. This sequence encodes CASSPTFANEKLFF.

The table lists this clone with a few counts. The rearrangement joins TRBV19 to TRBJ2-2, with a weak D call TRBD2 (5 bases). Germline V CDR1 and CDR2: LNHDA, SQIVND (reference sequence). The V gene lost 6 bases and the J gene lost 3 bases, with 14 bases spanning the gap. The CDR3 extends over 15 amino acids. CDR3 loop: CASRIGGRDTGELFF. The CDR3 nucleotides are TGTGCCAGTAGAATCGGAGGCCGGGACACCGGGGAGCTGTTTTTT.

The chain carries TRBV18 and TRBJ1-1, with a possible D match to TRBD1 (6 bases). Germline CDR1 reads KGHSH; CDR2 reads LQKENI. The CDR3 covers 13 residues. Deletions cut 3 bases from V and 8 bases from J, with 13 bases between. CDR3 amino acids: CASSPSTGAEAFF. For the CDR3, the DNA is TGTGCCAGCTCACCTTCGACAGGTGCCGAAGCTTTCTTT.

In DNA, the CDR3 is TGCGCCAGCAGTCAATCCGGGGACAGGGGATTAGGTAATCAGCCCCAGCATTTT. It encodes CASSQSGDRGLGNQPQHF. The chain couples TRBV23-1 to TRBJ1-5; TRBD1 agrees at 10 bases. TRBV23-1 counts as an open reading frame of uncertain function. This CDR3 has 18 residues. The V gene end was trimmed by 0 bases and the J gene end by 4 bases; junction bases not matched to a gene: 9.

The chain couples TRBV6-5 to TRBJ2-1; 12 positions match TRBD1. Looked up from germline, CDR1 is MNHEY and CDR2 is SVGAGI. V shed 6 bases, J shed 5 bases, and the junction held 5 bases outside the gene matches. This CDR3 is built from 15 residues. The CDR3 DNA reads TGTGCCAGCAGGAGGGACAGGGGGCAAGACAATGAGCAGTTCTTC. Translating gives CASRRDRGQDNEQFF.